A single sample is the source of the 22 T cell receptor beta chains below, sequenced in a study of patients and donors after allogeneic stem cell transplantation. TCRdb called the RT-PCR reads again in MiXCR, with one record for every CDR3 protein. This sample has under 170,000 distinct CDR3 sequences, with approximately 40% found just once. The sequenced material came from blood, either unsorted or a sorted T cell fraction (not recorded which). Every receptor here comes from a human donor who was either an allogeneic HSCT recipient or a stem cell or donor lymphocyte infusion donor (not recorded which). It is not recorded whose cells these are; they may come from a transplant donor.

The genes are TRBV5-1 and TRBJ1-6; D possibly corresponds to TRBD1 (5 bases). Germline values: CDR1 SGHRS, CDR2 YFSETQ. V dropped 0 bases and J dropped 7 bases, with 11 bases sitting between them. CDR3 length: 15 amino acids. This chain's CDR3 is CASSLAGVENSPLHF. DNA for the CDR3: TGCGCCAGCAGCTTGGCGGGGGTTGAGAATTCACCCCTCCACTTT.

This clonotype was counted at least ten times. J is TRBJ1-1 and V is TRBV3-1, with no clear D. CDR3 length: 12 residues. CDR1 is LGHDT, CDR2 YNNKEL, per germline (reference sequence). V lost 2 bases and J 8 bases, leaving 9 bases between the germline ends. CDR3 region: CASSQYGLEAFF. CDR3 nucleotides: TGTGCCAGCAGCCAATACGGGCTCGAAGCTTTCTTT.

The chain carries TRBV3-1 and TRBJ2-1; D is undetermined. Germline CDR1 LGHDT, CDR2 YNNKEL (reference sequence). V lost 5 bases and J 4 bases, leaving 12 bases between the germline ends. The CDR3 runs 14 residues. Here the CDR3 DNA reads TGTGCCAGCAGCTTAGCAGGACGGTACAATGAGCAGTTCTTC. It is translated as CASSLAGRYNEQFF.

The chain recombines TRBV14 with TRBJ2-3, with D unclear. Germline assignment: CDR1 SGHDN and CDR2 FVKESK. Between the trimmed V and J ends, which lost 1 base and 1 base, there was a span of 6 bases. The CDR3 has 14 amino acids. The CDR3 region is CASSQVERTDTQYF. CDR3 sequence (DNA): TGTGCCAGCAGCCAAGTAGAGCGCACAGATACGCAGTATTTT.

The chain uses TRBV10-3 and TRBJ2-6; no reliable D call. Trimming cost V 8 bases and J 0 bases, with 14 bases left between them. The V gene's germline CDR1 is ENHRY and CDR2 SYGVKD. The CDR3 totals 16 residues. The CDR3 DNA follows: TGTGCCATCCCCCAGAGCTCCTCCTCTGGGGCCAACGTCCTGACTTTC. Its translation is CAIPQSSSSGANVLTF.

V is TRBV4-1 and J is TRBJ1-1, with D unresolved. CDR3 length: 17 residues. The germline V gene has CDR1 MGHRA and CDR2 YSYEKL. The V end was cut by 0 bases, the J end by 1 base, with 15 bases between. The CDR3 DNA is TGCGCCAGCAGCCAAGATAGGAAGAGGATCCGGAACACTGAAGCTTTCTTT. Its translation: CASSQDRKRIRNTEAFF.

The chain carries TRBV6-1 and TRBJ1-3; weak D call: TRBD1 (5 bases). Germline values: CDR1 MNHNS, CDR2 SASEGT. The length of the CDR3 is 16 residues. V was shortened by 3 bases and J by 0 bases, with 12 bases between the two germline ends. CDR3 in amino acids: CASSDSQVFSGNTIYF. The CDR3 DNA is TGTGCCAGCAGTGACTCACAGGTTTTCTCTGGAAACACCATATATTTT.

This clonotype has a handful of counts. The CDR3 sequence: CASHGQGYGYTF. The CDR3 DNA reads TGTGCCAGCCATGGACAGGGCTATGGCTACACCTTC. The chain employs TRBV27 and TRBJ1-2; 8 nucleotides agree with TRBD1. The CDR3 has 12 amino acids. CDR1 is MNHEY and CDR2 is SMNVEV in the germline V gene (reference sequence). The ends lost 8 bases at V and 4 bases at J; junction bases unmatched: 3.

The rearrangement uses TRBV12-3 or TRBV12-4 and TRBJ1-5, with D maybe TRBD1 (5 bases). With 5 bases removed from V and 5 bases from J, the gap between germline ends came to 10 bases. This CDR3 comprises 13 residues. CDR3 sequence: CASSGAGDQPQHF. CDR3 nucleotides: TGTGCCAGCAGTGGGGCAGGCGATCAGCCCCAGCATTTT.

This clonotype was counted at least ten times. CDR3 DNA: TGCAGCGTCGGCGTCCTCTATGGCTACACCTTC. As protein: CSVGVLYGYTF. The chain recombines TRBV29-1 with TRBJ1-2; D gene unclear. Trimming cost V 6 bases and J 4 bases, with 9 bases left between them. Germline values: CDR1 SQVTM, CDR2 ANQGSEA. This CDR3 has 11 amino acids. The complete variable domain, with remaining parts taken from reference TRBV29-1 and TRBJ1-2, reads SAVISQKPSRDICQRGTSLTIQCQVDSQVTMMFWYRQQPGQSLTLIATANQGSEATYESGFVIDKFPISRPNLTFSTLTVSNMSPEDSSIYLCSVGVLYGYTFGSGTRLTVV.

V is TRBV6-5 and J is TRBJ1-2; 9 nucleotides match TRBD1. This CDR3 spans 17 amino acids. Germline V gene data show CDR1 as MNHEY and CDR2 as SVGAGI. The junction had 13 bases not matched to a gene; V was cut back by 4 bases and J by 4 bases. The CDR3 region has the DNA TGTGCCAGCAGTTCAATAGACATACAGGGGGCAAGCTATGGCTACACCTTC. This encodes CASSSIDIQGASYGYTF.

CDR3 coding DNA: TGCGCCAGCAGCCCCCCGCTTGGGGGCGTCGGGGAGCTGTTTTTT. Translating gives CASSPPLGGVGELFF. V and J are TRBV4-1 and TRBJ2-2; a weak D match, TRBD1 (6 bases). This CDR3 contains 15 residues. Between the trimmed V and J ends, which lost 4 bases and 7 bases, there was a span of 16 bases. Germline V gene sequence: CDR1 MGHRA, CDR2 YSYEKL.

The chain joins TRBV11-2 to TRBJ2-2; no reliable D call. Trimming cost V 6 bases and J 8 bases, with 13 bases left between them. The CDR3 covers 13 residues. In germline, CDR1 is SGHAT, CDR2 FQNNGV. Written as DNA, the CDR3 is TGTGCCAGCAGATCCACTAAGGGTGGGGAGCTGTTTTTT. It specifies CASRSTKGGELFF.

J is TRBJ2-2 and V is TRBV6-5; D not certain. Germline V gene lookup returns CDR1 MNHEY and CDR2 SVGAGI. The CDR3 length is 16 residues. Trimming left V 2 bases short and J 3 bases short, with 13 bases between. The chain's CDR3 is CASSYRLPGYTGELFF. CDR3 DNA: TGTGCCAGCAGTTACCGACTCCCCGGGTACACCGGGGAGCTGTTTTTT.

The chain employs TRBV7-3 and TRBJ2-2, with D hard to call. Germline V gene sequence: CDR1 SGHTA, CDR2 FQGTGA. Trimming removed 3 bases from V and 1 base from J, with 15 bases in between. The CDR3 is made up of 17 amino acids. The CDR3 nucleotides read TGTGCCAGCAGCTTGTCCCAGAGACGACTGAACACCGGGGAGCTGTTTTTT. Encoded protein: CASSLSQRRLNTGELFF.

This clonotype came up a few times. V and J are TRBV12-3 or TRBV12-4 and TRBJ1-2; D uncertain. Trimming took 6 bases from V and 6 from J, leaving 14 bases between them. The CDR3 has 13 amino acids. Written as DNA, the CDR3 is TGTGCCAGCAGCCCCCCCAAAGCTGATGGCTACACCTTC. Its translation: CASSPPKADGYTF.

The chain uses TRBV5-6 and TRBJ1-1; maybe TRBD1 (6 bases). The V end lost 0 bases, the J end lost 0 bases, and 12 bases lay between the germline ends. Germline CDR1 reads SGHDT; CDR2 reads YYEEEE. The CDR3 contains 16 residues. The CDR3 nucleotides read TGTGCCAGCAGCTTGGGAGTGGGGGACATGAACACTGAAGCTTTCTTT. Amino acids: CASSLGVGDMNTEAFF.

The chain uses TRBV5-1 and TRBJ2-5, with D perhaps matching TRBD2 (6 bases). This CDR3 has 15 amino acids. Germline lookup yields CDR1 SGHRS and CDR2 YFSETQ. V was pared by 1 base and J by 2 bases, with 12 bases between. Here the CDR3 reads CASSLPGLLQETQYF. CDR3 nucleotide sequence: TGCGCCAGCAGCTTGCCGGGACTCCTGCAAGAGACCCAGTACTTC.

CDR3 amino acids: CASSLAGTAQETQYF. CDR3 nucleotides: TGTGCCAGCAGCTTAGCAGGGACAGCACAAGAGACCCAGTACTTC. V and J are TRBV7-8 and TRBJ2-5, with 7 nucleotides matching TRBD1. Unmatched junction bases numbered 3, after V lost 0 bases and J lost 2 bases. The CDR3 runs 15 residues. Germline lookup yields CDR1 SGHVS and CDR2 FQNEAQ. Drawing the rest from reference TRBV7-8 and TRBJ2-5, the complete variable domain is GAGVSQSPRYKVAKRGQDVALRCDPISGHVSLFWYQQALGQGPEFLTYFQNEAQLDKSGLPSDRFFAERPEGSVSTLKIQRTQQEDSAVYLCASSLAGTAQETQYFGPGTRLLVL.

The rearrangement joins TRBV5-1 to TRBJ2-5; D remains unclear. Germline CDR1 reads SGHRS; CDR2 reads YFSETQ. Trimming pared 1 base from V and 3 bases from J, leaving 7 bases between. The CDR3 sequence is 13 residues long. The CDR3, as DNA: TGCGCCAGCAGCTTGAAGACGGAAGAGACCCAGTACTTC. Translated: CASSLKTEETQYF.

This chain joins TRBV9 and TRBJ1-6; tentative D call: TRBD1 (5 bases). V gave up 4 bases and J gave up 0 bases, with 14 bases separating them. Germline V CDR1 and CDR2: SGDLS, YYNGEE. CDR3 length equals 17 residues. The CDR3 here is CASSPEGRSSYNSPLHF. The CDR3 bases are TGTGCCAGCAGCCCAGAGGGACGCAGCTCCTATAATTCACCCCTCCACTTT.

V gene TRBV7-2 combines with J gene TRBJ1-6, with 7 bases matching TRBD1. Germline V CDR1 and CDR2: SGHTA, FQGNSA. Trimming cost V 5 bases and J 11 bases; bases outside gene matches: 9. The length of the CDR3 is 14 residues. The CDR3 sequence: CASSARTGGTPLHF. Here the CDR3 DNA reads TGTGCCAGCAGCGCTAGGACAGGAGGGACACCCCTCCACTTT.